This T cell receptor beta chain was found in a study of cytomegalovirus exposure and HLA in healthy donors (dated by TCRdb to 2016 to 2017). Concerning the study at large: In an earlier analysis of under 600 of the donors, 276 Gb of sequence data and 90 million to 130 million unique TCR beta sequences from roughly 200 million T cells were reported. About 300 gigabases of sequencing data and roughly 90 million unique TCR sequences were included in an early release covering roughly 600 HLA-typed donors. Of the approximately 400 genotyped donors, 65% to 90% were placed in the genetic ancestry cluster associated with self-reported Caucasian donors. The study was designed to test whether signatures of past pathogen exposure could be identified by cataloging public T cell receptors. Using immunosequencing, the study profiled T cell repertoires from 550 to 750 subjects and related those repertoires to cytomegalovirus serostatus. Besides the first cohort of more than 650 subjects, a separate validation cohort made up of 120 different subjects was used. To predict cytomegalovirus infection status, the study combined high-throughput TCR immunosequencing, statistical association of individual TCRs with disease status, and machine learning. A later analysis re-examined previously published TCR beta repertoires from more than 550 donors and added high-resolution HLA genotyping to investigate patterns of TCR occurrence. The later analysis used no new phenotypic data to find candidate immune exposures, relying instead on TCR beta sequences and their occurrence across donors. An earlier analysis of approximately 640 of the donors applied high-throughput TCR beta sequencing to assess whether each TCR beta V gene segment acted as functional or pseudogenic. Donor age, sex, ethnicity and CMV serostatus were compiled alongside the repertoire data. A later genetic analysis used genome-wide SNP genotypes for about 60% of the 666 donors, treating that subset as a discovery cohort. Every repertoire in the discovery cohort had been generated on one and the same sequencing platform. Class I and class II HLA loci were covered by the typing at four-digit resolution. The number of typed donors differed by locus: roughly 629-640 for A, B, C, DRB1 and DQB1; 522 for DQA1; 606 for DPA1; and some 450 for DPB1. Several DR-DQ haplotypes were treated as single units for association and clustering because of strong linkage in the cohort. Among approximately 370 genotyped donors of the cohort, an average of roughly 230,000 unique TCR beta nucleotide sequences was sequenced per donor, of which about 20% were non-productive.

Library creation used the immunoSEQ multiplex PCR assay. A mixture of 60 forward primers for TCR Vbeta segments and 13 reverse primers for TCR Jbeta segments was used in the multiplex PCR. Amplification of the CDR3 region of rearranged TCR beta genes was performed with a multiplex PCR assay on genomic DNA. On the Illumina HiSeq System, the amplified TCR beta libraries were sequenced as 87-base-pair reads. Under the source paper's analysis protocol: A later analysis tallied around 80 million unique TCR beta chains across the 666 repertoires, and approximately 12 million of those chains were shared by two or more donors. Raw reads were error-corrected and collapsed into unique sequences with a nearest-neighbor algorithm that merged closely related sequences to remove PCR and sequencing errors. To assign V, D and J gene segments, CDR3 sequences were aligned to IMGT reference sequences. For a sequence to be retained, a match of at least six nucleotides to both a V gene segment and a J gene segment was required. Rearrangements were called productive when the CDR3 lacked stop codons and stayed in frame with V and J; all others were non-productive. Following IMGT convention, CDR3 was defined as the stretch from the second conserved V-encoded cysteine up to the conserved J-encoded phenylalanine. In an earlier analysis of 550 to 650 of the donors, sequences lacking an unambiguous match to a single V gene segment were excluded. In an earlier analysis of more than 500 of the donors, a V segment was called functional when productive rearrangements were above 56.7%, and segregating when the standard deviation between donors exceeded 5%. A statistical classification framework was developed to diagnose cytomegalovirus status using the catalog of TCR beta chain sequences. A later analysis assigned V and J genes by comparing TCR nucleotide sequences with IMGT/GENE-DB human TR gene sequences. A later analysis assigned CDR3 sequences and most-parsimonious VDJ recombination scenarios with the TCRdist pipeline. In a later analysis, each TCR beta chain was defined by its CDR3 amino acid sequence together with its V-gene family, and reads lacking a unique V-gene family were excluded. A later analysis removed 592 highly shared, low-generation-probability nucleotide sequences to deal with suspected cross-contamination and a sequencing artifact. In a later analysis, a clonal expansion index for each public chain was calculated from normalized within-repertoire ranks of inferred template counts. Generation probabilities in a later analysis came from a VDJ recombination model fitted to out-of-frame rearrangements, and those results were checked against IGoR. In a later analysis, hypergeometric tests were used to score TCR-TCR, TCR-HLA and TCR-CMV co-occurrence, with a repertoire-size bias correction applied to TCR pairs. A later analysis estimated false discovery rates by permuting HLA or CMV assignments 20 times. In a later analysis, co-occurring TCRs were grouped using DBSCAN, and TCRdist sequence similarity was added for clustering within HLA-allele-positive subsets. Repertoires with fewer than 30,000 or more than 120,000 public chains were left out of co-occurrence clustering, as were four to six repertoires with anomalous nucleotide sharing. The table was pulled from immuneACCESS by TCRdb, which kept in-frame rearrangements only. Such tables lose some clones; where checked, under half of the loss comes from unresolved V genes, and the rest has no known cause. V and J calls and clone size are copied from that table; D and trimming were computed from the DNA. Counted in this sample were 200,000 to 250,000 clones; approximately 81% of them appeared once. Together, the top ten hold roughly 1.3% of the sample.

Of note for this clone: Its recognized antigen is unknown. There are no base qualities to consult, and no much larger clone falls within one base.

The cohort was made up of several hundred healthy bone marrow donors. At the time of sampling, every cohort member was nominally healthy, though immune exposures that went unrecorded were likely present. CMV serostatus was positive for about 300 and negative for about 50% of the roughly 700 cohort members, and was not recorded for this donor. A peripheral blood sample was provided by each donor, and peripheral blood mononuclear cells were used for TCR beta sequencing. Genomic DNA extraction from the blood cell samples was performed with the Qiagen DNeasy Blood Extraction Kit. On the study overall, not on this receptor specifically: In an earlier analysis of around 600 of the donors, most TCR beta V segments were observed in productive rearrangements about 87% or about 30% of the time, broadly matching IMGT annotations. In vitro tests confirmed that a few of the cytomegalovirus-associated TCR beta chains recognize cytomegalovirus antigens. A further reported finding was that TCR beta sequences accurately predicted the HLA-A and HLA-B alleles for most subjects in the first cohort. In a later genetic analysis, a missense DCLRE1C variant was associated with V-gene and J-gene trimming of TCR beta chains, and the association was replicated in an independent cohort. Compared with equally common non-associated chains, HLA-associated TCR beta chains in a later analysis were more clonally expanded and had lower generation probabilities. A later analysis found that TCR association rates varied across HLA loci, with DRB1 alleles showing the most associated TCRs and HLA-C alleles the fewest. The only immune exposure information available for the cohort was CMV serostatus. Assigning TCR associations to individual alleles was difficult when HLA alleles, especially DR and DQ, strongly co-occurred. In the study, some 160 TCR beta chains were listed as associated with cytomegalovirus. At a false discovery rate of 0.05, a later analysis linked around 15,000 TCR beta sequences to specific HLA alleles. Cytomegalovirus status was reported to be diagnosed by the classifier with high specificity and sensitivity in both the original and validation cohorts. The authors suggested that the approach could potentially be extended to other disease states and immunological phenotypes. While some public TCRs were present in many individuals, most TCR sequences turned up only very rarely across donors. A cluster of highly shared sequence variants was judged likely to be a technical artifact of the sequencing pipeline. According to a later analysis, parvovirus B19, influenza, CMV and Epstein-Barr virus appeared linked to several top co-occurrence clusters. The presence/absence analyses assumed that sequencing depth was roughly uniform across donors, and that assumption may not be true. A later genetic analysis reported fewer N-insertions in productive TCRs among donors in an Asian-associated ancestry cluster than the roughly 720-donor mean. In a later analysis, most CMV-associated TCR beta chains were found to appear HLA-restricted, with HLA associations seemingly driven largely by CMV exposure. In this cohort, only TCR beta chains were sequenced, and detectable features were limited by the absence of alpha or paired-chain data. The 87-base-pair reads could not distinguish some IMGT-functional V segments, including TRBV6-2 and TRBV6-3, so those segments were excluded. Because some donors lacked HLA typing at each locus, the association tests relied only on the typed subset. Correlated functional status among segregating V segments might be attributable to linkage disequilibrium, but an unknown experimental factor could not be ruled out. Because counts were too low, more than 15 rarely observed V segments, including chromosome 9 orphons, were left out of the earlier analysis of some 600 of the donors.

V is pared back by 2 bases and J by 0 bases, with 16 bases lying between the germline termini. The CDR3 runs 17 amino acids, cysteine and phenylalanine included. CDR3 DNA is the only sequence kept; it has 51 bases, read in frame from the first base. CDR1 and CDR2 were assigned from the germline V gene as SGHTA and FQGNSA. Specimen: PBMCs. The rearrangement combines TRBV7-2 with TRBJ1-1; TRBD1 is a possible D gene, resting on 5 matching bases. This clonotype was sampled from a human donor in good health. The sequenced DNA: TGTGCCAGCAGCTTATTTCCGCAGGGTCCGATGAACACTGAAGCTTTCTTT. Its protein reads: CASSLFPQGPMNTEAFF.